This paragraph covers one TCR beta chain sequence. The data are from a study of blood T cell repertoires in COVID-19. As for the study in general: Donors in the United States, Italy and Spain gave samples during acute or convalescent COVID-19. Nucleic acid was either cDNA or gDNA, and it came from T cells, B-cell-depleted T cells, or PBMCs.

Source study methods: It was from reference gene primer amplification that nucleated cell counts were estimated. The method was immunoSEQ multiplex PCR; TCRdb's version includes in-frame clones alone and lacks a portion of them. That table supplies the V and J calls and clone size; D and trimming were determined from the DNA. In the table there are under 50,000 clones, around 89% of which are singletons. The CDR3 is made up of 14 amino acids. V was trimmed by 5 bases and J by 8 bases, leaving 18 bases between them. Germline V lookup: CDR1 SEHNR, CDR2 FQNEAQ (reference sequence). This chain uses TRBV7-9 with TRBJ1-2, with D perhaps TRBD1 (5 bases). This clonotype was sampled from a man aged 70-80 years with active COVID-19. The sample was peripheral blood. The CDR3 coding sequence is TGTGCCAGCAGCCAGGGCGACATTATGCGAGGCTACACCTTC. Translating it yields CASSQGDIMRGYTF.